The rows below give T cell receptor beta chains drawn from one sample of a study of brain metastases from non-small cell lung cancer. The protocol was immunoSEQ multiplex PCR, while the TCRdb copy is restricted to in-frame clones and leaves out a portion. The sample yields about 2,500 clones, 86% seen once. The specimen was tumor-adjacent normal tissue. Receptors originate from a donor aged 40 or older with non-small cell lung cancer. CDR3s include the opening cysteine and the closing phenylalanine or tryptophan. D genes are given only for firm matches. Part of the rows lack a size; the others show once, few, many or a class for expanded clones.

TRBJ2-2 TRBV6-4 few NA CASSVRGDTGELFF TGTGCCAGCAGTGTGAGGGGGGACACCGGGGAGCTGTTTTTT
TRBJ2-5 TRBV24-1 NA NA CATSLSGTQYF TGTGCCACCAGTCTCTCGGGGACCCAGTACTTC
TRBJ2-2 TRBV4-1 NA NA CASSRGDSNTGELFF TGCGCCAGCAGCCGGGGGGATTCCAACACCGGGGAGCTGTTTTTT
TRBJ1-3 TRBV9 NA NA CASSAGFRTVNTIYF TGTGCCAGCAGCGCGGGTTTTCGGACGGTAAACACCATATATTTT
TRBJ2-5 TRBV10-2 NA NA CASSEAKSRGLETQYF TGCGCCAGCAGTGAGGCCAAAAGTCGGGGCCTCGAGACCCAATACTTC
TRBJ2-1 TRBV6-2/TRBV6-3 NA NA CASSYSPGPDGGFGDEQFF TGTGCCAGCAGTTACTCTCCGGGACCGGACGGGGGTTTCGGCGATGAGCAGTTCTTC
TRBJ2-7 TRBV6-6 NA NA CASSQGLGAAYEQYF TGTGCCAGCAGTCAGGGGTTAGGGGCAGCCTACGAGCAGTACTTC
TRBJ2-1 TRBV7-6 NA NA CANSLAEGSEQFF TGTGCCAACAGCTTAGCGGAGGGGAGTGAGCAGTTCTTC
TRBJ2-2 TRBV27 NA NA CASSLIYTGELFF TGTGCCAGCAGTTTAATATACACCGGGGAGCTGTTTTTT
TRBJ2-5 TRBV5-6 few NA CASSYFGTQYF TGTGCCAGCAGCTACTTTGGGACCCAGTACTTC
TRBJ1-4 TRBV7-8 NA NA CASFRHSGRTNEKLFF TGTGCCAGCTTTAGACACTCGGGGCGTACTAATGAAAAACTGTTTTTT
TRBJ2-1 TRBV29-1 NA NA CSVGRGDEQFF TGCAGCGTCGGCAGGGGGGATGAGCAGTTCTTC
TRBJ1-2 TRBV5-1 NA NA CASSLEGLVYGYTF TGCGCCAGCAGCTTAGAGGGGCTGGTCTATGGCTACACCTTC
TRBJ2-7 TRBV4-2 NA NA CASSQDGGRPLSSSYEQYF TGTGCCAGCAGCCAAGACGGGGGGCGACCCCTATCAAGCTCCTACGAGCAGTACTTC
TRBJ2-3 TRBV10-1 NA NA CASSSSRIQTDTQYF TGCGCCAGCAGTTCTTCCCGAATACAGACAGATACGCAGTATTTT
TRBJ1-2 TRBV7-9 few NA CASERRGIDGYTF TGTGCCAGCGAGCGGCGGGGAATCGATGGCTACACCTTC
TRBJ1-5 TRBV7-2 NA NA CASSSQGSNQPQHF TGTGCCAGCAGCTCACAGGGAAGCAATCAGCCCCAGCATTTT
TRBJ2-2 TRBV2 NA NA CASSAPRDRSNTGELFF TGTGCCAGCAGCGCCCCGCGGGACCGATCGAACACCGGGGAGCTGTTTTTT
TRBJ1-3 TRBV5-6 NA NA CASSQGLNTIYF TGTGCCAGCAGCCAGGGGTTAAACACCATATATTTT
TRBJ2-5 TRBV10-3 NA NA CAISETRSPETQYF TGTGCCATCAGTGAGACCCGGTCCCCAGAGACCCAGTACTTC
TRBJ2-3 TRBV7-3 few NA CASSPFLSTDTQYF TGTGCCAGCAGCCCTTTCCTAAGCACAGATACGCAGTATTTT
TRBJ1-5 TRBV12-3/TRBV12-4 once NA CASLGQGNQPQHF TGTGCCAGCCTGGGGCAGGGGAATCAGCCCCAGCATTTT
TRBJ2-3 TRBV19 few TRBD1 CASTETGGSDTQYF TGTGCCAGTACCGAGACAGGGGGGTCAGATACGCAGTATTTT
TRBJ1-5 TRBV2 NA NA CASSERQGDQPQHF TGTGCCAGCAGTGAGCGGCAGGGCGATCAGCCCCAGCATTTT
TRBJ1-1 TRBV23-1 NA TRBD1 CASSPHLDREGNTEAFF TGCGCCAGCAGTCCCCATTTGGACAGGGAGGGGAACACTGAAGCTTTCTTT
TRBJ1-4 TRBV7-2 few NA CASSLERGREKLFF TGTGCCAGCAGCTTAGAGAGGGGTAGGGAAAAACTGTTTTTT
TRBJ2-7 TRBV12-3/TRBV12-4 NA NA CASSPWEGKQYF TGTGCCAGCAGCCCTTGGGAAGGGAAGCAGTACTTC
TRBJ2-5 TRBV7-7 NA NA CASSLAPGSLGDETQYF TGTGCCAGCAGCTTAGCACCGGGCTCCCTAGGTGACGAGACCCAGTACTTC
TRBJ2-5 TRBV3-1/TRBV3-2 NA TRBD1 CASGISFDRDGQETQYF TGTGCCAGCGGAATATCATTCGACAGGGATGGCCAAGAGACCCAGTACTTC
TRBJ2-1 TRBV5-1 NA NA CASSPLPDNEQFF TGCGCCAGCAGTCCCCTACCCGACAATGAGCAGTTCTTC
TRBJ2-5 TRBV3-1/TRBV3-2 NA NA CASSRTYRQGWETQYF TGTGCCAGCAGCCGCACATATCGGCAGGGGTGGGAGACCCAGTACTTC
TRBJ1-5 TRBV6-2/TRBV6-3 NA NA CASSYSRNQPQHF TGTGCCAGCAGTTATAGCCGAAATCAGCCCCAGCATTTT
TRBJ1-4 TRBV5-6 once NA CASSIQPEGEKLFF TGTGCCAGCAGCATTCAACCAGAGGGTGAAAAACTGTTTTTT
TRBJ2-5 TRBV5-1 NA NA CASSFGHKGETQYF TGCGCCAGCAGCTTCGGACATAAGGGAGAGACCCAGTACTTC
TRBJ1-4 TRBV14 NA NA CASSLAGIGLFF TGTGCCAGCAGCCTGGCAGGGATCGGACTATTTTTT
TRBJ1-5 TRBV19 once TRBD1 CASPDRAGNQPQHF TGTGCCAGTCCGGACAGGGCGGGGAATCAGCCCCAGCATTTT
TRBJ1-5 TRBV19 NA TRBD1 CASSIGTGSKPQHF TGTGCCAGTAGTATCGGGACAGGGAGCAAGCCCCAGCATTTT
TRBJ1-1 TRBV2 NA NA CASTQQGSITEAFF TGTGCCAGCACCCAACAGGGATCGATCACTGAAGCTTTCTTT
TRBJ2-7 TRBV2 NA TRBD1 CANSAGQAYEQYF TGTGCCAACAGTGCCGGACAGGCCTACGAGCAGTACTTC
TRBJ2-1 TRBV6-5 NA NA CASRGRGTTYNEQFF TGTGCCAGCAGAGGACGGGGGACAACGTACAATGAGCAGTTCTTC
TRBJ2-5 TRBV6-2/TRBV6-3 once TRBD1 CASSTGGETQYF TGTGCCAGCAGTACAGGGGGCGAGACCCAGTACTTC
TRBJ2-3 TRBV14 NA NA CASSQALGEGLLDGDTQYF TGTGCCAGCAGCCAAGCCCTCGGAGAGGGACTCCTCGATGGAGATACGCAGTATTTT
TRBJ2-1 TRBV10-3 NA TRBD2 CAALGLAGGLGVNEQFF TGTGCCGCCCTGGGGCTAGCGGGGGGCCTCGGGGTCAATGAGCAGTTCTTC
TRBJ2-3 TRBV12-3/TRBV12-4 few NA CASSFRDTQYF TGTGCCAGCAGTTTCCGAGATACGCAGTATTTT
TRBJ2-1 TRBV6-2/TRBV6-3 NA NA CASSFRVPAIEQFF TGTGCCAGCAGTTTCCGGGTGCCAGCCATTGAGCAGTTCTTC
TRBJ1-1 TRBV10-3 NA NA CAISEPGQNTEAFF TGTGCCATCAGTGAGCCGGGCCAGAACACTGAAGCTTTCTTT
TRBJ1-6 TRBV10-1 NA NA CASSESRGSPLHF TGCGCCAGCAGTGAGTCTCGGGGTTCACCCCTCCACTTT
TRBJ2-5 TRBV3-1/TRBV3-2 NA NA CASSQVPYETQYF TGTGCCAGCAGCCAAGTCCCATATGAGACCCAGTACTTC
TRBJ2-1 TRBV27 NA NA CASNLSLLTNYNEQFF TGTGCCAGCAATTTATCCCTACTCACAAACTACAATGAGCAGTTCTTC
TRBJ2-7 TRBV5-5 few TRBD1 CASSLGDRVGEQYF TGTGCCAGCAGCTTGGGGGACAGGGTAGGAGAGCAGTACTTC
TRBJ2-5 TRBV10-1 NA TRBD1 CASSETGTGQVETQYF TGCGCCAGCAGTGAAACAGGGACAGGGCAAGTGGAGACCCAGTACTTC
TRBJ1-1 TRBV24-1 NA NA CATSAAGEAFF TGTGCCACCAGTGCGGCGGGAGAAGCTTTCTTT
TRBJ2-3 TRBV3-1/TRBV3-2 NA NA CASRDHGSDTQYF TGTGCCAGCAGGGACCACGGGTCAGATACGCAGTATTTT
TRBJ1-5 TRBV5-6 once TRBD1 CASSVAGTGRDQPQHF TGTGCCAGCAGCGTAGCCGGGACAGGGAGGGACCAGCCCCAGCATTTT
TRBJ1-4 TRBV2 NA TRBD1 CASIQDRTGKKLFF TGTGCCAGCATACAGGACAGGACAGGTAAAAAACTGTTTTTT
TRBJ1-6 TRBV5-1 NA NA CTSSLAVGRTVTSPLHF TGCACCAGCAGCTTGGCAGTTGGTAGGACAGTTACTTCACCCCTCCACTTT
TRBJ1-2 TRBV29-1 once NA CSITGTNYGYTF TGCAGCATAACAGGGACTAACTATGGCTACACCTTC
TRBJ2-5 TRBV2 once TRBD2 CASSGLAGDQETQYF TGTGCCAGCAGTGGTCTAGCGGGGGACCAAGAGACCCAGTACTTC
TRBJ2-1 TRBV27 NA NA CASSFARREQFF TGTGCCAGCAGTTTCGCCCGCCGTGAGCAGTTCTTC